The rows below give T cell receptor beta chains drawn from one sample of a study of blood T cell repertoires in COVID-19. The method was immunoSEQ multiplex PCR; TCRdb's version includes in-frame clones alone and lacks a portion of them. The sample includes 380,000 or so clones, approximately 88% of them seen just once. Sequencing was done on a sample of peripheral blood. The source is a man in his forties or fifties with acute or convalescent COVID-19. CDR3s include the opening cysteine and the closing phenylalanine or tryptophan.

cdr3_length	v_call	cdr3_aa
16	TRBV27	CASSSAGTSYYNEQFF
14	TRBV20-1	CSASPSGVYNEQFF
15	TRBV7-9	CASSLRLSSADTQYF
17	TRBV6-1	CASSEGIPGQGNYEQYF
16	TRBV13	CASSLWIGVRTGELFF
14	TRBV5-4	CASSPRQNTGELFF
14	TRBV30	CAWRGTSGSFEQYF
14	TRBV5-4	CASSSTGTSYEQYF
15	TRBV13	CASSLRGGRWETQYF
16	TRBV3-1/TRBV3-2	CASSLGDRLSGNTIYF
13	TRBV19	CASDTGGFEKLFF
14	TRBV5-6	CASSLPGVRVGYTF
14	TRBV2	CASRDFSSYNEQFF
16	TRBV7-9	CASNSRGGRPRETQYF
15	TRBV3-1/TRBV3-2	CASSQGTVTNEKLFF
14	TRBV6-6	CASSIVGGPHEQYF
13	TRBV12-3/TRBV12-4	CASSFGENQPQHF
14	TRBV27	CASSLRPERGEQFF
13	TRBV7-8	CASSPLSYNEQFF
11	TRBV28	CASMVATEAFF
18	TRBV28	CASSLPHTGTEATDTQYF
14	TRBV2	CASSAPDRGDEQYF
13	TRBV12-3/TRBV12-4	CASSPGGLYEQYF
15	TRBV6-1	CASSDPNLRTLIQYF
13	TRBV9	CASSAGTGTEAFF
15	TRBV10-3	CAIRGGAGVSDTQYF
11	TRBV28	CASGTGTGGTF
13	TRBV6-5	CANRGATSGSLIF
15	TRBV5-4	CASSLVKGVYYGYTF